The source of this T cell receptor beta chain is a study of shared clonotypes between healthy human individuals (TCRdb year 2020). About the full investigation: Two women and a few men aged 18 to 49 years were included in the cohort. To increase sequencing depth and limit assay-specific biases, TCR repertoire library preparation and sequencing were carried out by different laboratories using diverse techniques. Between about 0.94 and 8.9 billion PBMCs per donor were obtained by leukapheresis. To estimate repertoire size and how much clonotypes are shared between individuals, the study performed deep sequencing of blood TCR repertoires from five healthy adults. The investigation overall reported the following: The genetic and exposure-history diversity represented was limited by the small number of donors. Pairwise subsampling indicated that sequencing depth was expected to affect the degree of clonotype sharing among donors. Sampling was restricted to blood, and TCR repertoires in tissue are likely to differ from TCR repertoires in blood.

Donors were healthy HIV-negative adults with no recently reported acute infections or vaccinations. Every donor was a Caucasian adult living in Nashville, Tennessee, USA. For unsorted samples, about 85 million PBMCs were counted and genomic DNA was extracted with the QIAamp DNA Blood Mini kit. After blood collection by leukapheresis, PBMCs were isolated using Ficoll-Histopaque density gradient centrifugation and then cryopreserved in the vapor phase of liquid nitrogen. This clone has only a few counts. The clone's antigen remains unknown. There are no base qualities to consult, and no much larger clone falls within one base. Via the germline V gene, CDR1 is MNHNS and CDR2 SASEGT. From the cysteine up to the phenylalanine, the CDR3 has a length of 14 residues. Here the CDR3 DNA is all that survives: 42 bases in frame from base 1. The junction carries 15 bases between V and J, which are trimmed by 6 bases and 4 bases respectively.

TCR CDR3 regions were amplified from genomic DNA by multiplex PCR using the deep immunoSEQ assay. Extracted genomic DNA from each cell subset was distributed evenly across all wells of several immunoSEQ 96-well plates, and each plate was treated as a replicate. For unsorted PBMC, roughly 300 ng of genomic DNA, equivalent to approximately 30,000 T cell genomes, went into each replicate PCR. Unsorted PBMC genomic DNA was sequenced across ten immunoSEQ deep assay plates. Purified libraries were measured with a Qubit 3.0 fluorometer, size-checked on a Bioanalyzer 2100, and measured again with the KAPA Library Quantification kit. Every immunoSEQ 96-well plate was sequenced on a dedicated single-read 150-cycle Illumina NextSeq 550 flow cell. Regarding the original processing steps: The immunoSEQ output contained only junctional sequences without quality scores, so filtering could not match that applied to full-length reads. Sequences were annotated with PyIR, a Python wrapper for IgBLAST v1.9, and V/J genes and CDR3 were assigned using IMGT germline references. Reads were filtered out if the reads had weak V/J assignments (E-value above 1e-6), no CDR3, stop codons, out-of-frame junctions, or ambiguous translated residues. V3J clonotypes were defined as sequences sharing the same inferred V gene, J gene, and CDR3 amino acid sequence. The percentage overlap between two repertoires was calculated by dividing the number of shared unique clonotypes by the size of the smaller repertoire. Repertoire richness was assessed with RTK rarefaction, the Chao1 estimator, and Recon v2.1 estimates of unobserved clonotypes. TCRdb mirrors the immuneACCESS table, restricted to in-frame sequences. Some clones are absent from its copies; in checked studies, under half trace to an unresolved V gene, and the reason for the others is unknown. V, J and clone size are taken as reported in that table, and D and trimming were inferred from the DNA itself. The sample profile shows approximately 460,000 clones; over 60% of them were found once. The ten largest clones capture more than 10% of the sample.

The sequence came from a middle-aged woman in good health. Some clones in this sample may be carry-over from other donors' samples. The sample taken for sequencing was PBMCs. This receptor chain uses TRBV6-1 and TRBJ1-2; matching of 6 bases hints at TRBD1 as the D gene. The CDR3 sequence is CASSPTGSAYGYTF. In nucleotide form, the sequence is TGTGCCAGCAGCCCTACAGGGTCCGCCTATGGCTACACCTTC.